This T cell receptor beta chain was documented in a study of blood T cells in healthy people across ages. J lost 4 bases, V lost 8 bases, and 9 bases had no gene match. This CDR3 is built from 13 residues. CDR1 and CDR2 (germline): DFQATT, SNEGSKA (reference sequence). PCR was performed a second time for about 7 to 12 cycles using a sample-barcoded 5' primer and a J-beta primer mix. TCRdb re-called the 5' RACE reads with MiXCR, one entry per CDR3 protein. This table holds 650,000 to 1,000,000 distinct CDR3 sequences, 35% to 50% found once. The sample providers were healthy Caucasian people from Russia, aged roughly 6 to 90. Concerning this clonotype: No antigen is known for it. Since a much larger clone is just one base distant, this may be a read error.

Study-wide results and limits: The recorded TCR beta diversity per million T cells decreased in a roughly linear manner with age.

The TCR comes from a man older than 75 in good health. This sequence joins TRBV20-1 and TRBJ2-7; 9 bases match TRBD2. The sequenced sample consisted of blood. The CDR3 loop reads CSTRGRATYEQYF. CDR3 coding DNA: TGCAGTACTCGCGGGAGGGCCACGTACGAGCAGTACTTC.